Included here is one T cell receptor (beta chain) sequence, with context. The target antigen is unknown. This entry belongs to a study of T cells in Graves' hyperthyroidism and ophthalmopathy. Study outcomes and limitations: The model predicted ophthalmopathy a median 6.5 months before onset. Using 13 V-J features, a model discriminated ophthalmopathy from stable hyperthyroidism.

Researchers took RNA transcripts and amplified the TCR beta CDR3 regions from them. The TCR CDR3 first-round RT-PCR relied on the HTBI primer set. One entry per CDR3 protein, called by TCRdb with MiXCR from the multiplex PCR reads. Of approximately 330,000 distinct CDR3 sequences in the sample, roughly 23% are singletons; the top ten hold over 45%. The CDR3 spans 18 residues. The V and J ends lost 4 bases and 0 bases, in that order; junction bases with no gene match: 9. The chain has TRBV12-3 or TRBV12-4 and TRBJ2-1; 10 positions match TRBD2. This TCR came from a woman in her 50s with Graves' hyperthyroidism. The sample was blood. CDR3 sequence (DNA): TGTGCCAGCAGTTGGTTAGCGGGAGGCCGGAGCTCCTACAATGAGCAGTTCTTC. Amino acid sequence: CASSWLAGGRSSYNEQFF.